The rows below give T cell receptor beta chains drawn from one sample of a study of radiotherapy plus CTLA-4 blockade in lung cancer. Sequenced by immunoSEQ multiplex PCR; TCRdb stores in-frame clones only, minus some. The data hold roughly 110,000 clones, with approximately 81% observed a single time. The sequencing here drew on peripheral blood, taken from a patient treated with radiotherapy plus ipilimumab. All receptors come from a human donor with non-small cell lung cancer that progressed on radiotherapy plus ipilimumab. Some clones in this sample may be carry-over from other donors' samples. Both conserved end residues are part of each CDR3. D genes are given only for firm matches. The size field is filled for only some rows; it gives once, few, many or a size class.

d_call clone_size j_call v_call cdr3_aa cdr3_nt
TRBD2 once TRBJ2-7 TRBV7-2 CASSLGSSGTYEQYF TGTGCCAGCAGCTTAGGCTCTAGCGGCACCTACGAGCAGTACTTC
TRBD1 - TRBJ2-4 TRBV6-6 CASSSTGGLKNIQYF TGTGCCAGCAGCAGTACAGGGGGCCTTAAAAACATTCAGTACTTC
TRBD1 - TRBJ2-7 TRBV12-5 CASVADRDVYEQYF TGTGCTAGTGTTGCGGACAGGGATGTCTACGAGCAGTACTTC
TRBD2 - TRBJ2-2 TRBV7-3 CASSASGGGTGELFF TGTGCCAGCAGCGCCAGCGGGGGCGGCACCGGGGAGCTGTTTTTT
TRBD2 - TRBJ2-3 TRBV11-3 CASSLGGGDTDTQYF TGTGCCAGCAGCTTGGGCGGGGGGGACACAGATACGCAGTATTTT
- - TRBJ1-3 TRBV4-1 CASSQDPGRGNTIYF TGCGCCAGCAGCCAAGATCCGGGTCGGGGAAACACCATATATTTT
TRBD1 - TRBJ2-3 TRBV4-3 CASSHRDRATDTQYF TGCGCCAGCAGCCACCGGGACAGGGCCACAGATACGCAGTATTTT
- - TRBJ2-5 TRBV6-6 CASSFLENQETQYF TGTGCCAGCAGTTTCCTGGAGAACCAAGAGACCCAGTACTTC
- once TRBJ1-6 TRBV4-1 CASSQGPKSGSPLHF TGCGCCAGCAGCCAAGGCCCCAAGTCAGGTTCACCCCTCCACTTT
TRBD1 - TRBJ1-1 TRBV10-3 CAMSGTEGTEAFF TGTGCCATGTCCGGGACAGAGGGGACTGAAGCTTTCTTT
- - TRBJ1-4 TRBV6-5 CASSPGPSRGEKLFF TGTGCCAGCAGTCCCGGGCCCTCGAGGGGAGAAAAACTGTTTTTT
TRBD1 once TRBJ2-5 TRBV5-1 CASSLRDSKETQYF TGCGCCAGCAGCTTGAGGGACAGCAAAGAGACCCAGTACTTC
TRBD1 - TRBJ1-5 TRBV7-6 CASSSTGGIQPQHF TGTGCCAGCAGCTCCACAGGGGGCATACAGCCCCAGCATTTT
- - TRBJ2-7 TRBV27 CASSLGRPYEQYF TGTGCCAGCAGTTTGGGCCGGCCCTACGAGCAGTACTTC
- - TRBJ1-2 TRBV13 CASSSTGLLNYGYTF TGTGCCAGCAGCTCTACGGGACTCCTTAACTATGGCTACACCTTC
- - TRBJ1-2 TRBV2 CASTERQGYGYTF TGTGCCAGCACGGAGAGGCAGGGCTATGGCTACACCTTC
- - TRBJ1-5 TRBV10-3 CATKGIQYQPQHF TGTGCCACCAAGGGCATTCAGTATCAGCCCCAGCATTTT
TRBD1 - TRBJ2-3 TRBV4-3 CASSRQGAGTDTQYF TGCGCCAGCAGCCGACAGGGGGCTGGTACAGATACGCAGTATTTT
TRBD1 - TRBJ1-5 TRBV6-1 CTSSLDRVGNQPQHF TGTACCAGCAGTCTAGACAGGGTCGGCAATCAGCCCCAGCATTTT
- once TRBJ2-5 TRBV7-9 CASSWGRGRETQYF TGTGCCAGCAGCTGGGGAAGGGGACGGGAGACCCAGTACTTC
- - TRBJ1-5 TRBV30 CAWSVRQRKGDQPQHF TGTGCCTGGAGTGTACGCCAGAGGAAGGGCGATCAGCCCCAGCATTTT
TRBD1 - TRBJ1-2 TRBV5-4 CASIDRGQGDDGYTF TGTGCCAGCATAGACCGGGGACAGGGGGATGATGGCTACACCTTC
- - TRBJ1-5 TRBV7-2 CASSQTGGGSQPQHF TGTGCCAGCAGTCAAACTGGGGGGGGCAGTCAGCCCCAGCATTTT
TRBD2 - TRBJ2-7 TRBV2 CASTASGASEQYF TGTGCCAGCACCGCTAGCGGGGCGTCCGAGCAGTACTTC
TRBD1 few TRBJ1-2 TRBV18 CASSPQPGQSYTF TGTGCCAGCTCACCGCAACCGGGACAGAGCTACACCTTC
- few TRBJ2-5 TRBV15 CATSKTVGSEETQYF TGTGCCACCAGTAAGACAGTGGGAAGCGAAGAGACCCAGTACTTC
- few TRBJ2-5 TRBV5-1 CASSLAQETQYF TGCGCCAGCAGCTTGGCTCAAGAGACCCAGTACTTC
- once TRBJ2-6 TRBV25-1 CASSDPRDPGANVLTF TGTGCCAGCAGTGATCCCCGGGACCCCGGGGCCAACGTCCTGACTTTC
- - TRBJ2-7 TRBV6-5 CASSRGVWSSYEQYF TGTGCCAGCAGTAGGGGGGTCTGGAGCTCCTACGAGCAGTACTTC
- - TRBJ2-2 TRBV6-5 CASSPRTNTGELFF TGTGCCAGCAGTCCAAGAACGAACACCGGGGAGCTGTTTTTT
TRBD1 - TRBJ2-2 TRBV5-1 CASSLAPRGRPGELFF TGCGCCAGCAGCTTGGCCCCGAGGGGGCGCCCCGGGGAGCTGTTTTTT
- few TRBJ2-7 TRBV4-2 CASSQVGTGPYEQYF TGTGCCAGCAGCCAAGTCGGGACGGGCCCCTACGAGCAGTACTTC
- - TRBJ2-7 TRBV5-1 CASSFGTDSYEQYF TGCGCCAGCAGCTTTGGGACCGACTCCTACGAGCAGTACTTC
- - TRBJ1-4 TRBV28 CASSLERGTNEKLFF TGTGCCAGCAGTTTAGAGAGGGGGACTAATGAAAAACTGTTTTTT
- - TRBJ1-6 TRBV2 CASSQGINSPLHF TGTGCCAGTTCCCAGGGGATCAATTCACCCCTCCACTTT
TRBD2 - TRBJ2-4 TRBV7-9 CASSLGLTGGLTKNIQYF TGTGCCAGCAGCCTGGGATTGACGGGAGGGTTGACCAAAAACATTCAGTACTTC
TRBD2 - TRBJ2-5 TRBV11-1 CASSLQLAGGETQYF TGTGCCAGCAGCTTGCAACTAGCGGGGGGTGAGACCCAGTACTTC
- - TRBJ1-1 TRBV19 CASHGQPVAEAFF TGTGCCAGTCACGGACAGCCAGTGGCTGAAGCTTTCTTT
- - TRBJ1-1 TRBV5-1 CASSLPSLNTEAFF TGCGCCAGCAGCTTGCCATCTCTGAACACTGAAGCTTTCTTT
- - TRBJ1-3 TRBV18 CASSPITGASSGNTIYF TGTGCCAGCTCACCAATCACGGGGGCGAGCTCTGGAAACACCATATATTTT
- - TRBJ1-5 TRBV5-1 CASSLAGSSNQPQHF TGCGCCAGCAGCTTGGCGGGGAGTAGCAATCAGCCCCAGCATTTT
- - TRBJ2-5 TRBV5-5 CASSLAPETQYF TGTGCCAGCAGCTTGGCGCCGGAGACCCAGTACTTC
- - TRBJ1-1 TRBV5-5 CASSLVNEAFF TGTGCCAGCAGCTTGGTTAATGAAGCTTTCTTT
- - TRBJ2-1 TRBV28 CASSLIFGAYNEQFF TGTGCCAGCAGTTTAATATTCGGGGCCTACAATGAGCAGTTCTTC
TRBD2 - TRBJ2-1 TRBV18 CASSLAGGPGEQFF TGTGCCAGCTCGTTAGCGGGGGGGCCGGGTGAGCAGTTCTTC
- once TRBJ2-1 TRBV5-1 CASSFRTRGNEQFF TGCGCCAGCAGCTTCAGGACCCGGGGTAATGAGCAGTTCTTC
TRBD1 - TRBJ2-3 TRBV18 CASSEVGQGTDTQYF TGTGCCAGCTCAGAAGTGGGACAGGGCACAGATACGCAGTATTTT
- - TRBJ1-2 TRBV30 CAWSLGDYGYTF TGTGCCTGGAGTTTAGGGGACTATGGCTACACCTTC
- - TRBJ2-3 TRBV10-2 CASSDPNRAGDTQYF TGCGCCAGCAGTGACCCTAACAGGGCCGGGGATACGCAGTATTTT
TRBD1 - TRBJ2-5 TRBV5-1 CASSSGTGGETQYF TGCGCCAGCAGCTCCGGGACAGGCGGGGAGACCCAGTACTTC
TRBD2 - TRBJ2-7 TRBV4-2 CASSQGLAGSSYEQYF TGTGCCAGCAGCCAGGGACTAGCGGGGTCCTCCTACGAGCAGTACTTC
- - TRBJ1-1 TRBV28 CASSLMGGAGNTEAFF TGTGCCAGCAGTTTAATGGGGGGCGCGGGGAACACTGAAGCTTTCTTT
- - TRBJ1-1 TRBV14 CASSQDMNTEAFF TGTGCCAGCAGCCAAGATATGAATACTGAAGCTTTCTTT
- - TRBJ1-6 TRBV19 CASSIYGYNSPLHF TGTGCCAGTAGTATATACGGCTATAATTCACCCCTCCACTTT